These T cell receptor beta chains were read from a single sample in a study of cytomegalovirus exposure and HLA in healthy donors. TCRdb's copy holds only in-frame clones and misses some; the assay was immunoSEQ multiplex PCR. The table includes more than 95,000 clones, 75% to 85% detected once. Sequenced material: PBMCs. These receptors all come from a man aged 30-40 years in good health and CMV-seronegative. The CDR3 runs from the conserved cysteine through the conserved F or W. The D gene is left open where the match is weak. Only some rows state a clone size, as once, few, many or a class for expanded clones.

.,few,TRBV5-4,TRBJ1-2,TGTGCCAGCAGCTTCGAGATTGACAGGAAGGATGGCTACACCTTC,CASSFEIDRKDGYTF
.,.,TRBV7-9,TRBJ2-5,TGTGCCAGCAGCTCCCCGACAGAAAATCAAGAGACCCAGTACTTC,CASSSPTENQETQYF
TRBD1,.,TRBV29-1,TRBJ1-1,TGCAGCGGGAAACTAGGACAGGACACTGAAGCTTTCTTT,CSGKLGQDTEAFF
TRBD2,.,TRBV19,TRBJ2-7,TGTGCCAGCCACGTAGCGGGGAAGTACTTC,CASHVAGKYF
TRBD1,.,TRBV25-1,TRBJ2-7,TGTGCCAGCAGTGCCAGGACAGGGGGCGGCGAGCAGTACTTC,CASSARTGGGEQYF
.,.,TRBV5-8,TRBJ2-3,TGTGCCAGCAGCTTCGGGGGAATTGCAGATACGCCGTATTTT,CASSFGGIADTPYF
TRBD1,.,TRBV19,TRBJ2-1,TGTGCCAGTAGTATCGGGGGACAGGGTCGATACAATGAGCAGTTCTTC,CASSIGGQGRYNEQFF
.,.,TRBV30,TRBJ1-2,TGCGCCTGGCACAGGGAGAACTATGGCTACACCTTC,CAWHRENYGYTF
TRBD2,.,TRBV10-3,TRBJ2-3,TGTGCCATCACTAGCGGGGGAGATACGCAGTATTTT,CAITSGGDTQYF
TRBD1,.,TRBV6-1,TRBJ1-1,TGTGCCAGCAGTGCGACGGCGAGGACAGGGGGGAGCGCTGAAGCTTTCTTT,CASSATARTGGSAEAFF
.,.,TRBV11-3,TRBJ2-2,TGTGCCAGCAGCTTAGGGGGCGCGGGGACCGGGGAGCTGTTTTTT,CASSLGGAGTGELFF
TRBD1,.,TRBV29-1,TRBJ1-2,TGCAGCGTGTTGGGACAGGGGGCTTCGGGAGGCTACACCTTC,CSVLGQGASGGYTF
TRBD2,.,TRBV9,TRBJ2-3,TGTGCCAGCAGCGAGGGACTAGCGGGAGGGTTTAGTATCCCTAGCACAGATACGCAGTATTTT,CASSEGLAGGFSIPSTDTQYF
.,.,TRBV27,TRBJ2-3,TGTGCCAGCAGTCCCATATTTTCTAGCGGCACAGATACGCAGTATTTT,CASSPIFSSGTDTQYF
TRBD1,.,TRBV28,TRBJ1-5,TGTGCCAGCAGCCTACAGACAGGGAAACAGCCCCAGCATTTT,CASSLQTGKQPQHF
.,.,TRBV5-1,TRBJ1-1,TGCGCCAGCAGCTTGTCGGCGGAGGAGGGCACTGAAGCTTTCTTT,CASSLSAEEGTEAFF
.,.,TRBV7-2,TRBJ1-5,TGTGCCAGCAGCTTACAGGGGAGGGATCAGCCCCAGCATTTT,CASSLQGRDQPQHF
.,.,TRBV6-5,TRBJ1-1,TGTGCCGTGACTTCGGCGGCGGCGGCCGCTGAAGCTTTCTTT,CAVTSAAAAAEAFF
TRBD1,.,TRBV30,TRBJ1-5,TGTGCCTGGAGCGCTGGACAGGGAATATATCAGCCCCAGCATTTT,CAWSAGQGIYQPQHF
.,.,TRBV4-2,TRBJ2-5,TGTGCCAGCAGCCAAGGACAAGACCAAGAGACCCAGTACTTC,CASSQGQDQETQYF
TRBD1,few,TRBV30,TRBJ1-3,TGTGCCTGGAGCACCCCGGGACAGCTTCCCTCTGGAAACACCATATATTTT,CAWSTPGQLPSGNTIYF
.,.,TRBV7-8,TRBJ2-5,TGTGCCAGCAGCTTAGTTCGGGCCCTTTTTGTTCCTGGACAGCTCCAAGAGACCCAGTACTTC,CASSLVRALFVPGQLQETQYF
.,.,TRBV5-1,TRBJ1-1,TGCGCCAGCAGCAACGAGAGGGTGGCAGCTTTCTTT,CASSNERVAAFF
.,.,TRBV7-9,TRBJ1-2,TGTTCCAGCAGCTTTCTGTCCCAGGAAGGCTACACCTTC,CSSSFLSQEGYTF
.,.,TRBV7-9,TRBJ1-6,TGTGCCAGCAGCTTCGGGGATTCACCCCTCCACTTT,CASSFGDSPLHF
.,.,TRBV11-2,TRBJ1-1,TGTGCCAGCAGAACAACCCAGAACACTGAAGCTTTCTTT,CASRTTQNTEAFF
.,.,TRBV7-9,TRBJ1-1,TGTGCCAGCACCCTTTACACTGAAGCTTTCTTT,CASTLYTEAFF
.,.,TRBV7-2,TRBJ2-5,TGTGCCAGCAGCTTAGCGCCGCCGGGAGCTAACTTC,CASSLAPPGANF
.,.,TRBV27,TRBJ2-2,TGTGCCAGCAGTTTCACTACCGGGGAGCTGTTTTTT,CASSFTTGELFF
.,.,TRBV6-5,TRBJ1-2,TGTGCCAGCACCGGACAGTTCTATGGCTACACCTTC,CASTGQFYGYTF
.,.,TRBV5-1,TRBJ1-5,TGCGCCAGCAGCCTGGAGCCATATCAGCCCCAGCATTTT,CASSLEPYQPQHF
.,once,TRBV7-8,TRBJ1-1,TGTGCCAGCAGCTTAGCGGGGGGGCCGAACACTGAAGCTTTCTTT,CASSLAGGPNTEAFF
TRBD2,.,TRBV5-4,TRBJ2-5,TGTGCCAGCAGCTCGTCTCGGGGGAGGGGCCTGGAGACCCAGTACTTC,CASSSSRGRGLETQYF
TRBD2,.,TRBV7-2,TRBJ2-1,TGTGCCAGCAGTCTCCTTCGGGGGGGTGAGCAGTTCTTC,CASSLLRGGEQFF
TRBD2,.,TRBV5-1,TRBJ2-5,TGCGCCAGCAGCCCTAGCGGGAGGGCCCAAGAGACCCAGTACTTC,CASSPSGRAQETQYF
.,.,TRBV28,TRBJ1-4,TGTGCCAGCAGTACGCGGGGTGGAACTAATGAAAAACTGTTTTTT,CASSTRGGTNEKLFF